These T cell receptor beta chains were read from a single sample in a study of human T cells and chemical hapten exposure. TCRdb re-called the RACE reads with MiXCR, one entry per CDR3 protein. The sample consists of tens of thousands of distinct CDR3 sequences, roughly 8.8% of them appearing once. Sequencing used whole blood, obtained in connection with sensitization to the hapten diphenylcyclopropenone (DPC). These receptors came from a woman aged 40 to 50 with alopecia areata. Some clones in this sample may be carry-over from other donors' samples. CDR3s include the opening cysteine and the closing phenylalanine or tryptophan. A D gene is named only where the DNA matches it firmly. Clone size is not always given. Where it is, it says once, few, many or a class for expanded clones.

v_gene: TRBV5-4; j_gene: TRBJ1-1; abundance: many; d_gene: NA; CDR3aa: CASSPGPQEAFF; CDR3nt: TGTGCCAGCAGTCCGGGACCTCAGGAAGCTTTCTTT
v_gene: TRBV5-1; j_gene: TRBJ2-1; abundance: NA; d_gene: TRBD2; CDR3aa: CASSSLAGGTNEQFF; CDR3nt: TGCGCCAGCAGCTCCTTAGCGGGGGGGACCAATGAGCAGTTCTTC
v_gene: TRBV7-9; j_gene: TRBJ2-1; abundance: few; d_gene: TRBD1; CDR3aa: CASGSGTEFYNEQFF; CDR3nt: TGTGCCAGCGGCTCCGGGACAGAATTCTACAATGAGCAGTTCTTC
v_gene: TRBV7-9; j_gene: TRBJ1-1; abundance: few; d_gene: NA; CDR3aa: CASSGGANVNTEAFF; CDR3nt: TGTGCCAGCAGCGGAGGAGCGAATGTGAACACTGAAGCTTTCTTT
v_gene: TRBV12-3/TRBV12-4; j_gene: TRBJ2-2; abundance: few; d_gene: NA; CDR3aa: CASSPRGTGELFF; CDR3nt: TGTGCCAGCAGCCCCAGGGGAACCGGGGAGCTGTTTTTT
v_gene: TRBV9; j_gene: TRBJ2-3; abundance: few; d_gene: TRBD2; CDR3aa: CASRLSGGPEATDTQYF; CDR3nt: TGTGCCAGCAGACTTAGCGGGGGGCCTGAAGCGACAGATACGCAGTATTTT
v_gene: TRBV20-1; j_gene: TRBJ1-2; abundance: many; d_gene: TRBD1; CDR3aa: CSARAGTDGGYTF; CDR3nt: TGCAGTGCTAGGGCCGGGACAGACGGAGGCTACACCTTC
v_gene: TRBV9; j_gene: TRBJ2-3; abundance: NA; d_gene: TRBD2; CDR3aa: CASRGGLGTDTQYF; CDR3nt: TGTGCCAGCCGCGGGGGTCTGGGCACAGATACGCAGTATTTT
v_gene: TRBV7-2; j_gene: TRBJ1-6; abundance: many; d_gene: NA; CDR3aa: CASSSLAQGRTYNSPLHF; CDR3nt: TGTGCCAGCAGCTCACTCGCACAGGGCCGCACCTATAATTCACCCCTCCACTTT
v_gene: TRBV6-1; j_gene: TRBJ1-3; abundance: NA; d_gene: TRBD1; CDR3aa: CASSTYGTGSGNTIYF; CDR3nt: TGTGCCAGCAGTACGTACGGGACAGGGAGTGGAAACACCATATATTTT
v_gene: TRBV15; j_gene: TRBJ1-4; abundance: many; d_gene: NA; CDR3aa: CATSRQGFNEKLFF; CDR3nt: TGTGCCACCAGCAGGCAGGGGTTTAATGAAAAACTGTTTTTT
v_gene: TRBV6-2/TRBV6-3; j_gene: TRBJ1-2; abundance: many; d_gene: TRBD1; CDR3aa: CASSPRPTGELYGYTF; CDR3nt: TGTGCCAGCAGTCCACGCCCGACAGGGGAACTCTATGGCTACACCTTC
v_gene: TRBV5-4; j_gene: TRBJ2-7; abundance: many; d_gene: NA; CDR3aa: CASSAGTEPLRKQYF; CDR3nt: TGTGCCAGCAGCGCGGGGACAGAACCTCTACGAAAGCAGTACTTC
v_gene: TRBV18; j_gene: TRBJ1-1; abundance: NA; d_gene: NA; CDR3aa: CASSYDRMNTEAFF; CDR3nt: TGTGCCAGCTCATACGACAGGATGAACACTGAAGCTTTCTTT
v_gene: TRBV7-8; j_gene: TRBJ1-2; abundance: NA; d_gene: NA; CDR3aa: CASSLELGSYGYTF; CDR3nt: TGTGCCAGCAGCTTAGAACTGGGCAGCTATGGCTACACCTTC
v_gene: TRBV2; j_gene: TRBJ1-2; abundance: many; d_gene: NA; CDR3aa: CATGVAYGYTF; CDR3nt: TGTGCCACAGGGGTAGCCTACGGCTACACCTTC
v_gene: TRBV27; j_gene: TRBJ2-5; abundance: many; d_gene: NA; CDR3aa: CASSLSRGSETQYF; CDR3nt: TGTGCCAGCAGTTTAAGCAGGGGCTCTGAGACCCAGTACTTC
v_gene: TRBV12-3/TRBV12-4; j_gene: TRBJ1-2; abundance: NA; d_gene: TRBD1; CDR3aa: CASNSGTGSRGYTF; CDR3nt: TGTGCCAGCAACTCCGGGACAGGTTCGCGTGGCTACACCTTC
v_gene: TRBV12-3/TRBV12-4; j_gene: TRBJ2-1; abundance: many; d_gene: TRBD2; CDR3aa: CASSRTRSGEQFF; CDR3nt: TGTGCCAGCAGTAGGACTAGGTCAGGTGAGCAGTTCTTC
v_gene: TRBV6-6; j_gene: TRBJ1-5; abundance: few; d_gene: NA; CDR3aa: CASCPRRGGSNQPQHF; CDR3nt: TGTGCCAGCTGCCCGAGGCGAGGGGGAAGCAATCAGCCCCAGCATTTT
v_gene: TRBV20-1; j_gene: TRBJ1-1; abundance: many; d_gene: NA; CDR3aa: CSAREGHENTEAFF; CDR3nt: TGCAGTGCTAGAGAGGGACACGAGAACACTGAAGCTTTCTTT
v_gene: TRBV7-6; j_gene: TRBJ2-7; abundance: few; d_gene: NA; CDR3aa: CASGDRYEQYF; CDR3nt: TGTGCCAGCGGGGATCGGTACGAGCAGTACTTC
v_gene: TRBV29-1; j_gene: TRBJ1-3; abundance: many; d_gene: NA; CDR3aa: CSVEDNAGPGNTIYF; CDR3nt: TGCAGCGTTGAAGATAATGCGGGACCAGGAAACACCATATATTTT
v_gene: TRBV5-1; j_gene: TRBJ1-4; abundance: few; d_gene: NA; CDR3aa: CASSGGSSTNEKLFF; CDR3nt: TGCGCCAGCAGCGGAGGCAGCTCAACTAATGAAAAACTGTTTTTT
v_gene: TRBV28; j_gene: TRBJ2-7; abundance: many; d_gene: NA; CDR3aa: CASTPTLGRAYEQYF; CDR3nt: TGTGCCAGCACTCCCACCCTAGGACGGGCCTACGAGCAGTACTTC
v_gene: TRBV10-3; j_gene: TRBJ1-6; abundance: few; d_gene: TRBD1; CDR3aa: CAISERAGQGAHNSPLHF; CDR3nt: TGTGCCATCAGTGAGAGAGCGGGACAGGGGGCCCATAATTCACCCCTCCACTTT
v_gene: TRBV7-2; j_gene: TRBJ2-3; abundance: many; d_gene: TRBD2; CDR3aa: CASSLGLAGTQITQYF; CDR3nt: TGTGCCAGCAGCCTGGGACTAGCGGGGACCCAGATAACGCAGTATTTT
v_gene: TRBV30; j_gene: TRBJ2-3; abundance: few; d_gene: NA; CDR3aa: CAWRVGARGTDTQYF; CDR3nt: TGTGCCTGGAGGGTAGGGGCACGGGGCACAGATACGCAGTATTTT
v_gene: TRBV7-8; j_gene: TRBJ2-1; abundance: many; d_gene: NA; CDR3aa: CASSLEGQRRGQFF; CDR3nt: TGTGCCAGCAGCTTAGAGGGACAAAGAAGGGGACAGTTCTTC
v_gene: TRBV10-3; j_gene: TRBJ1-1; abundance: few; d_gene: NA; CDR3aa: CAISESGRGTEAFF; CDR3nt: TGTGCCATCAGTGAGTCGGGGAGGGGCACTGAAGCTTTCTTT
v_gene: TRBV2; j_gene: TRBJ1-1; abundance: many; d_gene: NA; CDR3aa: CASRETWSTEAFF; CDR3nt: TGTGCCAGCAGGGAAACCTGGAGCACTGAAGCTTTCTTT
v_gene: TRBV13; j_gene: TRBJ1-2; abundance: NA; d_gene: NA; CDR3aa: CASSPRAILNYGYTF; CDR3nt: TGTGCCAGCAGCCCCCGCGCAATCCTTAACTATGGCTACACCTTC
v_gene: TRBV20-1; j_gene: TRBJ1-6; abundance: NA; d_gene: TRBD1; CDR3aa: CSASNRDRGNSPLHF; CDR3nt: TGCAGTGCTAGTAACCGGGACAGGGGAAATTCACCCCTCCACTTT
v_gene: TRBV20-1; j_gene: TRBJ1-4; abundance: few; d_gene: TRBD1; CDR3aa: CSALPGGAEKLFF; CDR3nt: TGCAGTGCTCTCCCAGGGGGCGCGGAAAAACTGTTTTTT
v_gene: TRBV4-3; j_gene: TRBJ2-3; abundance: NA; d_gene: NA; CDR3aa: CASSQDGGGDTQYF; CDR3nt: TGCGCCAGCAGCCAAGATGGAGGAGGAGATACGCAGTATTTT